This TCR beta chain originates from a study of T-cell reconstitution after alpha-beta-depleted transplantation in children. Study conclusions and caveats: Hyperexpanded clones declined; after one year, newly produced T cells mostly supplied diversity. The origin of high day-60 TCRbeta diversity in some patients lay in surviving recipient T cells and thymic progenitors. Two months or so post-transplant, alpha-beta T cells reportedly derived from several hundred expanded graft clones.

Using unique molecular identifiers, the investigators prepared the TCRbeta library. TCRdb called the PCR reads again in MiXCR, with one record for every CDR3 protein. The sample lists about 870,000 distinct CDR3 sequences; about 15% were seen once. About this clonotype: Its antigen is unidentified.

Germline V lookup: CDR1 SGHAT, CDR2 FQNNGV. The V end was cut by 0 bases, the J end by 7 bases, with 9 bases between. The CDR3 has 14 amino acids. Sequenced material: PBMCs, mostly from graft donor cells, taken 360 days after TCRalphabeta/CD19-depleted stem cell transplant. The chain recombines TRBV11-2 with TRBJ2-2; D uncertain. The TCR comes from a male patient between 5 and 17 years old who had a stem cell transplant for acute lymphoblastic leukemia, so the T cells may come from the graft donor. Written as DNA, the CDR3 is TGTGCCAGCAGCTTAGAAATAGACGTCGGGGAGCTGTTTTTT. Its translation is CASSLEIDVGELFF.